This T cell receptor (beta chain) was identified during a study of cytomegalovirus exposure and HLA in healthy donors. Primers included in the PCR were 60 Vbeta and 13 Jbeta primers. Sequencing was performed with immunoSEQ multiplex PCR; in TCRdb, only in-frame clones are kept and a portion is missing. The sample records 150,000 to 190,000 clones, about three quarters being singletons. As regards this clone: Its antigen remains unknown.

Germline V gene sequence: CDR1 SGHTS, CDR2 YDEGEE. This CDR3 comprises 17 residues. The V gene end was trimmed by 4 bases and the J gene end by 2 bases; junction bases not matched to a gene: 10. Notes on the study in general: In vitro assays verified that three CMV-associated chains recognized CMV antigens specifically. Presence/absence analyses rested on an assumption that sequencing depth was roughly uniform across donors. Later work found that TCR association rates differed between HLA loci; DRB1 had the most and HLA-C the fewest. V segments that were indistinguishable, TRBV6-2 and TRBV6-3 among them, were omitted from analysis.

The sequenced sample was PBMCs. The clonotype comes from a man between 18 and 29 years old in good health and CMV-seronegative. This chain joins TRBV5-8 and TRBJ1-4; 8 bases match TRBD1. CDR3 region: CASSVRQGRRTNEKLFF. The CDR3 region has the DNA TGTGCCAGCAGCGTGCGACAGGGGAGGAGGACTAATGAAAAACTGTTTTTT.